The 9 T cell receptor beta chains listed next were all sequenced from one sample in a study of neurological immune-mediated disorders. Each CDR3 protein gets one entry after TCRdb re-called the 5' RACE reads with MiXCR. The table has roughly 19,000 distinct CDR3 sequences, roughly 15% seen once. The material sequenced was PBMCs. These receptors originate from a female donor with HTLV-1-associated myelopathy (HAM/TSP).

This clonotype was recorded many times. The rearrangement uses TRBV19 and TRBJ1-5; D uncertain. CDR1 is LNHDA and CDR2 is SQIVND in the germline V gene (reference sequence). There are 13 residues in the CDR3. The germline V and J ends were trimmed by 5 bases and 9 bases, with 14 bases remaining between them. The CDR3 sequence is CASSWALERPQHF. For the CDR3, the DNA is TGTGCCAGTAGTTGGGCCCTGGAAAGGCCCCAGCATTTT.

This clonotype was detected ten times or more. The V gene is TRBV4-1, the J gene TRBJ2-7, with D perhaps being TRBD1 or TRBD2 (5 bases each). Looked up from germline, CDR1 is MGHRA and CDR2 is YSYEKL. The ends were cut back, 2 bases at V and 1 base at J, with 9 bases in the middle. CDR3 size: 14 residues. CDR3: CASSQRDPSYEQYF. DNA for the CDR3: TGCGCCAGCAGCCAAAGGGACCCTTCCTACGAGCAGTACTTC.

Sample share makes this clonotype medium-sized. V and J are TRBV20-1 and TRBJ1-4; D is undetermined. CDR1 is DFQATT, CDR2 SNEGSKA, per germline (reference sequence). V lost 3 bases and J lost 2, with 7 bases in between. This CDR3 comprises 13 residues. The DNA of the CDR3 is TGCAGTGCTAGGGGCCGGACTAATGAAAAACTGTTTTTT. It encodes CSARGRTNEKLFF.

By share, this clonotype ranks as medium-sized. The rearrangement joins TRBV20-1 to TRBJ2-3, with D possibly called TRBD1 or TRBD2 (5 bases each). The V and J ends lost 3 bases and 0 bases respectively, with 7 bases between them. Germline CDR1 is DFQATT and CDR2 is SNEGSKA (reference sequence). CDR3 length: 13 residues. The CDR3 DNA is TGCAGTGCTAGGGGGGAAAGCACAGATACGCAGTATTTT. Amino acids: CSARGESTDTQYF.

The J gene is TRBJ2-1, the V gene TRBV14; D gene ambiguous. V was cut by 4 bases and J by 6 bases, with 13 bases left in between. Germline CDR1 SGHDN, CDR2 FVKESK. The CDR3 length is 14 residues. The CDR3 sequence is CASSLAGTTNEQFF. The CDR3 nucleotides read TGTGCCAGCAGCCTGGCCGGAACCACCAATGAGCAGTTCTTC.

A remark on this clonotype: The junction shows a germline mismatch at one end, possibly a read error. J is TRBJ2-2 and V is TRBV12-3 or TRBV12-4, with TRBD1 matching 9 bases. The length of the CDR3 is 15 residues. CDR3 DNA sequence: TGTGCCATCAGTTTGGTTACAGGGGGCACCGGGGGGCTGTTTTTT. Amino acid sequence: CAISLVTGGTGGLFF.

This clonotype was recorded many times. The chain couples TRBV5-1 to TRBJ2-7; 8 nucleotides match TRBD1. This CDR3 spans 15 amino acids. The V gene end was trimmed by 4 bases and the J gene end by 0 bases; junction bases not matched to a gene: 6. CDR1 and CDR2 from the germline V gene are SGHRS and YFSETQ. Here the CDR3 DNA reads TGCGCCAGCAGCCAGGGCGGGACAGGCTCCTACGAGCAGTACTTC. Its translation is CASSQGGTGSYEQYF.

As concerns this clonotype: A clone one base away is much larger, so this may be a read error. The V gene is TRBV7-2, the J gene TRBJ2-7, with D perhaps matching TRBD1 (6 bases). V lost 5 bases, J lost 2 bases, and 16 bases lay in between. Per germline, CDR1 SGHTA and CDR2 FQGNSA. The CDR3 loop spans 15 amino acids. CDR3 DNA sequence: TGTGCCAGCAGCGCCACCTGGACAGAGACCTACGAGCAGTACTTC. As protein: CASSATWTETYEQYF.

The chain uses TRBV2 and TRBJ1-2, with D hard to call. This CDR3 region has 12 residues. CDR1 SNHLY and CDR2 FYNNEI come from the germline V gene. Deletions cut 9 bases from V and 4 bases from J, with 12 bases between. DNA of the CDR3: TGTGCCAGTTGTGTGGCGGGCTATGGCTACACCTTC. Translating it yields CASCVAGYGYTF. Variable domain in full (rest from reference TRBV2 and TRBJ1-2): EPEVTQTPSHQVTQMGQEVILRCVPISNHLYFYWYRQILGQKVEFLVSFYNNEISEKSEIFDDQFSVERPDGSNFTLKIRSTKLEDSAMYFCASCVAGYGYTFGSGTRLTVV.